This T cell receptor (beta chain) was sequenced during a study of blood T cell repertoires in COVID-19. This CDR3 is built from 11 residues. Trimming stripped 8 bases from V and 8 bases from J, with 12 bases between. Germline loops: CDR1 MDHEN, CDR2 SYDVKM. The repertoire was sequenced with immunoSEQ multiplex PCR; TCRdb's copy has only in-frame clones and lacks some. The sample consists of roughly 120,000 clones, over 60% of them appearing once. This chain links TRBV28 with TRBJ1-2; no clear D. The receptor was derived from a man aged 70 or older with acute or convalescent COVID-19. Sequencing input: peripheral blood. The CDR3: CASARWAGYTF. CDR3 nucleotides: TGTGCCAGCGCCCGCTGGGCCGGCTACACCTTC.